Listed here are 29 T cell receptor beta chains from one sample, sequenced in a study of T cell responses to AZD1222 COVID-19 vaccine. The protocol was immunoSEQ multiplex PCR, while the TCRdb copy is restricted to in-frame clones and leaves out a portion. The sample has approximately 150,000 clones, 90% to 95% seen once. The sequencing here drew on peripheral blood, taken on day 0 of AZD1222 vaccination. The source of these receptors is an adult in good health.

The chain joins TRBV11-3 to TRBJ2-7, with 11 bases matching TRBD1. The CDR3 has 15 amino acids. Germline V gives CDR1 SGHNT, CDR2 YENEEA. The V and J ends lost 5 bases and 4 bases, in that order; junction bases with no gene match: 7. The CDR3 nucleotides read TGTGCCAGCAGCACCGCCGGGACAGGGGGATACGAGCAGTACTTC. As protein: CASSTAGTGGYEQYF.

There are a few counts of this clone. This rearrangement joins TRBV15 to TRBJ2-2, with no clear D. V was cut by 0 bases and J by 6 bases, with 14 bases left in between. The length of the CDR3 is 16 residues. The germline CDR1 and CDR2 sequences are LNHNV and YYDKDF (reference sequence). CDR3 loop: CATSRDTPKFAGELFF. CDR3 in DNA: TGTGCCACCAGCAGAGACACGCCGAAATTCGCCGGGGAGCTGTTTTTT. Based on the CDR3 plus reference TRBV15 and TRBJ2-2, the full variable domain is DAMVIQNPRYQVTQFGKPVTLSCSQTLNHNVMYWYQQKSSQAPKLLFHYYDKDFNNEADTPDNFQSRRPNTSFCFLDIRSPGLGDTAMYLCATSRDTPKFAGELFFGEGSRLTVL.

The CDR3 nucleotides are TGCGCCAGCAGCCATCAGAGCCACAAGAGGACAGGCACAGATACGCAGTATTTT. Translation gives CASSHQSHKRTGTDTQYF. The chain links TRBV5-1 to TRBJ2-3; D possibly corresponds to TRBD1 (6 bases). The germline V gene encodes CDR1 SGHRS and CDR2 YFSETQ. V gave up 4 bases and J gave up 1 base, with 22 bases separating them. The length of the CDR3 is 18 residues.

Here the CDR3 DNA reads TGTGCCTGGGGAGCAATGGAGAATCAGCCCCAGCATTTT. This encodes CAWGAMENQPQHF. This sequence joins TRBV30 and TRBJ1-5; no reliable D call. With 5 bases removed from V and 4 bases from J, the gap between germline ends came to 12 bases. The CDR3 is 13 residues long. The germline CDR1 and CDR2 sequences are GTSNPN and SVGIG (reference sequence).

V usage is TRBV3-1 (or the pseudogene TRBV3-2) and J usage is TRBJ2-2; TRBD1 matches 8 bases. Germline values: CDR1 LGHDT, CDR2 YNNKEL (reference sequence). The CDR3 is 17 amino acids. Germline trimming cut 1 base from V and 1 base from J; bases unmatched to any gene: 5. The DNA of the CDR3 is TGTGCCAGCAGCCAAGTTCGACAGGGGCTGAACACCGGGGAGCTGTTTTTT. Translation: CASSQVRQGLNTGELFF.

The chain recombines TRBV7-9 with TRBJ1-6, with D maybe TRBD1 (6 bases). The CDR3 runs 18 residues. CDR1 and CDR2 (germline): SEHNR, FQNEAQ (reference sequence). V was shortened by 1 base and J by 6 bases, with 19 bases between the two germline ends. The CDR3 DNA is TGTGCCAGCAGCTTAGGGGGGCCGGACCAGTGGCTTAATTCACCCCTCCACTTT. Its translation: CASSLGGPDQWLNSPLHF.

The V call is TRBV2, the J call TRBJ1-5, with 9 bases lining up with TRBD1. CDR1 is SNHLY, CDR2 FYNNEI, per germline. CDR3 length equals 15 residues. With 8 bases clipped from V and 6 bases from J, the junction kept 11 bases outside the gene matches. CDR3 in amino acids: CASGPGQGILQPQHF. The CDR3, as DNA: TGTGCCAGCGGTCCGGGACAGGGTATTCTTCAGCCCCAGCATTTT.

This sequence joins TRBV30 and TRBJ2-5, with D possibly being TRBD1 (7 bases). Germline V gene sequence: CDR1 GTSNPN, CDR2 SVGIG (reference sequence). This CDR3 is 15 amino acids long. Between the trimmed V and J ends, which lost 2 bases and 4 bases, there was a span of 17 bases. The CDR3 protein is CAWSPWRGRGETQYF. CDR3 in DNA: TGTGCCTGGAGTCCGTGGAGGGGGCGAGGAGAGACCCAGTACTTC.

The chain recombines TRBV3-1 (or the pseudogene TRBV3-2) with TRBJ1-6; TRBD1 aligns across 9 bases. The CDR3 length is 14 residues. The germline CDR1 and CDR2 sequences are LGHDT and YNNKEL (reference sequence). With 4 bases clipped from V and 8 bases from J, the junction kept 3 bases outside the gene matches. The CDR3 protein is CASSRGQGYSPLHF. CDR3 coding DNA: TGTGCCAGCAGCCGGGGACAGGGATATTCACCCCTCCACTTT.

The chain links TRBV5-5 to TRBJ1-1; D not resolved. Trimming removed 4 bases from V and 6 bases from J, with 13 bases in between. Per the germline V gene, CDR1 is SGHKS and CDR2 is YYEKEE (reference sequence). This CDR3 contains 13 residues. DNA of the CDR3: TGTGCCAGCAGCGCGGCGGGCGTTGCTGAAGCTTTCTTT. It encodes CASSAAGVAEAFF.

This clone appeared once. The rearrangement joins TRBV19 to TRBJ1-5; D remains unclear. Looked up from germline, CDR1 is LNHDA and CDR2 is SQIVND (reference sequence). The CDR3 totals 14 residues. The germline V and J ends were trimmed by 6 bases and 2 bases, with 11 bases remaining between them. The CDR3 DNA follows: TGTGCCAGTAGAGTGTTACTGGGCAATCAGCCCCAGCATTTT. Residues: CASRVLLGNQPQHF.

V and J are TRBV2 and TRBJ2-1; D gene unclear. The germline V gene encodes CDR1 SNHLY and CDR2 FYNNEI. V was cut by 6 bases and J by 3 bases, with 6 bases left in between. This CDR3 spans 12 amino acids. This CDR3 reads CASSEHYNEQFF. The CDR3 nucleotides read TGTGCCAGCAGCGAACACTACAATGAGCAGTTCTTC.

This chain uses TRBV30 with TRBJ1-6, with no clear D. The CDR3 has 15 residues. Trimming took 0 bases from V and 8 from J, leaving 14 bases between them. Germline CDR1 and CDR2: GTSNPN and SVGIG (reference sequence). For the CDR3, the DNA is TGTGCCTGGAGTGTACTTCAGGCCTTGGATTCACCCCTCCACTTT. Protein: CAWSVLQALDSPLHF.

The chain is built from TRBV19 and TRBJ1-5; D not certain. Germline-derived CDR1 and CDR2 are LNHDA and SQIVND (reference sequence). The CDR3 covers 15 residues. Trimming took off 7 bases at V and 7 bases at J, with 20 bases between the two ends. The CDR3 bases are TGTGCCAGTATGGGTGCTGGAGAGGCATGGCAGCCCCAGCATTTT. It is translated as CASMGAGEAWQPQHF. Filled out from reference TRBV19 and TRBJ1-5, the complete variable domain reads DGGITQSPKYLFRKEGQNVTLSCEQNLNHDAMYWYRQDPGQGLRLIYYSQIVNDFQKGDIAEGYSVSREKKESFPLTVTSAQKNPTAFYLCASMGAGEAWQPQHFGDGTRLSIL.

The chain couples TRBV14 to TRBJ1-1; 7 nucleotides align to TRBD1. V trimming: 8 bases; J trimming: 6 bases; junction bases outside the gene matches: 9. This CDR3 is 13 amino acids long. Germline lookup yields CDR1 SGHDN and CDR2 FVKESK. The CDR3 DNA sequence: TGTGCCAGCCAACCTCAGGGGGGCTCTGAAGCTTTCTTT. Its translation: CASQPQGGSEAFF.

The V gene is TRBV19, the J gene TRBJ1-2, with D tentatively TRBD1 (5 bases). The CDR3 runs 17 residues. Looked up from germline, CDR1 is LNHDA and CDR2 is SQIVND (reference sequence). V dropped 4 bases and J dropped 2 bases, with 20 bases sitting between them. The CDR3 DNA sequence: TGTGCCAGTAGTAGCGGGGACCCCATCGCATCAAACTATGGCTACACCTTC. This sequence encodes CASSSGDPIASNYGYTF.

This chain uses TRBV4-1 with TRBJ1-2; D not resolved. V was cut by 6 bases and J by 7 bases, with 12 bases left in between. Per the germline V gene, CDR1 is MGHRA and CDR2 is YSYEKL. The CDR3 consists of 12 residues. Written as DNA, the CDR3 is TGCGCCAGCAGTCCTGTGGGCGGTGGCTACACCTTC. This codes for CASSPVGGGYTF.

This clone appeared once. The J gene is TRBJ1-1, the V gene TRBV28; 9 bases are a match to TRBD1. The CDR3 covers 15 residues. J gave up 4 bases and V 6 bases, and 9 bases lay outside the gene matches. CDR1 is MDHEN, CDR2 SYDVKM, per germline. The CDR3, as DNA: TGTGCCAGCAGGGGCCCGGGACAGGGTGTCACTGAAGCTTTCTTT. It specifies CASRGPGQGVTEAFF.

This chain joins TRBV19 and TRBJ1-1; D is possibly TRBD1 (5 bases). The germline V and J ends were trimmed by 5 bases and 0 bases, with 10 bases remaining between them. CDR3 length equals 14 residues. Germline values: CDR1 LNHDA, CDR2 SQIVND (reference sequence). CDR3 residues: CASSAGPMNTEAFF. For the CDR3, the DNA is TGTGCCAGTAGTGCGGGACCGATGAACACTGAAGCTTTCTTT.

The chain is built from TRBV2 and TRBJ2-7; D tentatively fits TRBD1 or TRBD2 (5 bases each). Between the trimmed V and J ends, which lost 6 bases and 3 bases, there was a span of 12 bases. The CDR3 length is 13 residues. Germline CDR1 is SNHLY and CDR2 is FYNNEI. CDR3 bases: TGTGCCAGCAGCCGGGACGTAAACTACGAGCAGTACTTC. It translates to CASSRDVNYEQYF.

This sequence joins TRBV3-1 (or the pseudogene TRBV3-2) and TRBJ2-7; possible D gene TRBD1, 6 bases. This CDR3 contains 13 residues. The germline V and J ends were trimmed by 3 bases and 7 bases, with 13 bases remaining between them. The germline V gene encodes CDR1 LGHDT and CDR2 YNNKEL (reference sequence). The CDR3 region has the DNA TGTGCCAGCAGCCAGGGGGCAGAACAGGAGCAGTACTTC. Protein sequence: CASSQGAEQEQYF.

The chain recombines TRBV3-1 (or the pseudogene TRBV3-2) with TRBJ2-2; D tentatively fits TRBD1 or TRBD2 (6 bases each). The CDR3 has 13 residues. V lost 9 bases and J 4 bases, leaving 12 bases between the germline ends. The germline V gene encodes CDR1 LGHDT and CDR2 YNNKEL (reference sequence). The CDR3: CARVGGRTGELFF. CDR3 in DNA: TGTGCCAGAGTAGGGGGGCGCACCGGGGAGCTGTTTTTT.

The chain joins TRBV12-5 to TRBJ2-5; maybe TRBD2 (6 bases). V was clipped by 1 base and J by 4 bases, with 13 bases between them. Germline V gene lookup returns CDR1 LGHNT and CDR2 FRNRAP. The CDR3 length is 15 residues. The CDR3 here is CASGLGGTVPETQYF. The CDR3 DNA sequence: TGTGCTAGTGGTTTGGGGGGGACTGTACCAGAGACCCAGTACTTC.

The CDR3 loop reads CARSLGQEETQYF. CDR3 sequence (DNA): TGTGCCAGAAGCTTGGGACAGGAAGAGACCCAGTACTTC. The chain employs TRBV5-3 and TRBJ2-5; D may be TRBD1 (6 bases). Being an ORF, TRBV5-3 has a function that is uncertain. The V end was cut by 0 bases, the J end by 3 bases, with 6 bases between. This CDR3 contains 13 residues.

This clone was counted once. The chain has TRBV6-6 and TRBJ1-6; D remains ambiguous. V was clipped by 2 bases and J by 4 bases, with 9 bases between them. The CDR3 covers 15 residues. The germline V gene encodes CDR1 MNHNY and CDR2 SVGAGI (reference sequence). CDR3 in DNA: TGTGCCAGCAGTTACCCAGAGCAATATAATTCACCCCTCCACTTT. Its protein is CASSYPEQYNSPLHF.

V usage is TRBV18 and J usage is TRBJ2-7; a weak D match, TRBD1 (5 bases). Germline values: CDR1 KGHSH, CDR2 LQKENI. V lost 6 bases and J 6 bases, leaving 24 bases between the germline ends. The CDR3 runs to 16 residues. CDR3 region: CASSNENGAGLLEQYF. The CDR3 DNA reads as TGTGCCAGCTCGAACGAAAATGGCGCAGGGTTGCTCGAGCAGTACTTC. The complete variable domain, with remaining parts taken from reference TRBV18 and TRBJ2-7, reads NAGVMQNPRHLVRRRGQEARLRCSPMKGHSHVYWYRQLPEEGLKFMVYLQKENIIDESGMPKERFSAEFPKEGPSILRIQQVVRGDSAAYFCASSNENGAGLLEQYFGPGTRLTVT.

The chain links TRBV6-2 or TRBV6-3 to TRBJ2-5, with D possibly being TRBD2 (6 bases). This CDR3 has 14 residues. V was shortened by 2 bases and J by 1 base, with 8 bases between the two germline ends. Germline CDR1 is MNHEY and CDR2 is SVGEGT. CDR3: CASSYGGSQETQYF. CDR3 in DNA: TGTGCCAGCAGTTACGGGGGGTCCCAAGAGACCCAGTACTTC.

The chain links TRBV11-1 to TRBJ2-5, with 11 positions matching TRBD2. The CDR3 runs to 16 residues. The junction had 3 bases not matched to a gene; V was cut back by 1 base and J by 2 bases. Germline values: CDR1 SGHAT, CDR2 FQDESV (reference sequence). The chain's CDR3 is CASSLGLAGGQETQYF. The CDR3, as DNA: TGTGCCAGCAGCTTAGGTCTAGCGGGGGGTCAAGAGACCCAGTACTTC.

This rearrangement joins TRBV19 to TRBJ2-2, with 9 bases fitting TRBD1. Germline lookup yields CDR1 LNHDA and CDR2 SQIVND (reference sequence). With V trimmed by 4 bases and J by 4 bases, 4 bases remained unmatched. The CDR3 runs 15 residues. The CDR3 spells CASSRTGAGTGELFF. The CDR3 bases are TGTGCCAGTAGTAGGACAGGGGCGGGCACCGGGGAGCTGTTTTTT.